These T cell receptor beta chains were read from a single sample in a study of a mutant IDH1 vaccine in newly diagnosed glioma. These receptors lack a known antigen. This table comes from immunoSEQ multiplex PCR, and its TCRdb copy is limited to in-frame clones, with some not included. The sample lists around 50,000 clones, just under 80% occurring once. Here the sequenced sample was PBMCs, taken from a glioma patient whose treatment included an IDH1 peptide vaccine. The receptors originated from a man aged 50 to 60 with glioma. The CDR3 runs from the conserved cysteine through the conserved F or W. The order of the fields is clone size, CDR3 length, V gene, J gene, D gene, CDR3 protein, CDR3 DNA. D genes are given only for firm matches. Rows give clone size only sometimes, using once, few, many, or a class for an expanded clone.

NA	15	TRBV28	TRBJ1-1	NA	CASTPSGGGRTEAFF	TGTGCCAGCACACCATCCGGGGGCGGTCGGACTGAAGCTTTCTTT
NA	15	TRBV5-6	TRBJ1-4	TRBD1	CASSSRQGTNEKLFF	TGTGCCAGCAGCTCGAGACAGGGTACTAATGAAAAACTGTTTTTT
NA	16	TRBV30	TRBJ1-5	NA	CAWSWAGKRGNQPQHF	TGTGCCTGGAGTTGGGCAGGGAAAAGAGGCAATCAGCCCCAGCATTTT
once	13	TRBV10-3	TRBJ2-2	TRBD1	CAISGQGTGELFF	TGTGCCATCAGCGGACAGGGGACCGGGGAGCTGTTTTTT
NA	13	TRBV4-1	TRBJ1-2	NA	CASSQAAGYGYTF	TGCGCCAGCAGCCAAGCTGCCGGCTATGGCTACACCTTC
NA	13	TRBV4-2	TRBJ1-2	NA	CASSGQSNYGYTF	TGTGCCAGCAGCGGACAAAGTAACTATGGCTACACCTTC
NA	14	TRBV27	TRBJ2-3	TRBD1	CASSEGAVTDTQYF	TGTGCCAGCAGCGAGGGGGCGGTGACAGATACGCAGTATTTT
few	14	TRBV30	TRBJ1-4	NA	CAWKEQGGNEKLFF	TGTGCCTGGAAAGAACAGGGAGGTAATGAAAAACTGTTTTTT
NA	15	TRBV19	TRBJ2-7	NA	CASTPDLQGFHEQYF	TGTGCCAGTACCCCGGACCTACAGGGTTTCCACGAGCAGTACTTC
NA	15	TRBV10-3	TRBJ1-1	TRBD1	CAISAWQGEDTEAFF	TGTGCCATCAGTGCTTGGCAGGGGGAGGACACTGAAGCTTTCTTT
NA	13	TRBV7-2	TRBJ2-1	TRBD2	CASSPPGGDEQFF	TGTGCCAGCAGCCCTCCGGGGGGTGATGAGCAGTTCTTC
NA	16	TRBV27	TRBJ2-1	TRBD2	CASSLSRRGFYNEQFF	TGTGCCAGCAGTTTATCTAGGCGGGGGTTTTACAATGAGCAGTTCTTC